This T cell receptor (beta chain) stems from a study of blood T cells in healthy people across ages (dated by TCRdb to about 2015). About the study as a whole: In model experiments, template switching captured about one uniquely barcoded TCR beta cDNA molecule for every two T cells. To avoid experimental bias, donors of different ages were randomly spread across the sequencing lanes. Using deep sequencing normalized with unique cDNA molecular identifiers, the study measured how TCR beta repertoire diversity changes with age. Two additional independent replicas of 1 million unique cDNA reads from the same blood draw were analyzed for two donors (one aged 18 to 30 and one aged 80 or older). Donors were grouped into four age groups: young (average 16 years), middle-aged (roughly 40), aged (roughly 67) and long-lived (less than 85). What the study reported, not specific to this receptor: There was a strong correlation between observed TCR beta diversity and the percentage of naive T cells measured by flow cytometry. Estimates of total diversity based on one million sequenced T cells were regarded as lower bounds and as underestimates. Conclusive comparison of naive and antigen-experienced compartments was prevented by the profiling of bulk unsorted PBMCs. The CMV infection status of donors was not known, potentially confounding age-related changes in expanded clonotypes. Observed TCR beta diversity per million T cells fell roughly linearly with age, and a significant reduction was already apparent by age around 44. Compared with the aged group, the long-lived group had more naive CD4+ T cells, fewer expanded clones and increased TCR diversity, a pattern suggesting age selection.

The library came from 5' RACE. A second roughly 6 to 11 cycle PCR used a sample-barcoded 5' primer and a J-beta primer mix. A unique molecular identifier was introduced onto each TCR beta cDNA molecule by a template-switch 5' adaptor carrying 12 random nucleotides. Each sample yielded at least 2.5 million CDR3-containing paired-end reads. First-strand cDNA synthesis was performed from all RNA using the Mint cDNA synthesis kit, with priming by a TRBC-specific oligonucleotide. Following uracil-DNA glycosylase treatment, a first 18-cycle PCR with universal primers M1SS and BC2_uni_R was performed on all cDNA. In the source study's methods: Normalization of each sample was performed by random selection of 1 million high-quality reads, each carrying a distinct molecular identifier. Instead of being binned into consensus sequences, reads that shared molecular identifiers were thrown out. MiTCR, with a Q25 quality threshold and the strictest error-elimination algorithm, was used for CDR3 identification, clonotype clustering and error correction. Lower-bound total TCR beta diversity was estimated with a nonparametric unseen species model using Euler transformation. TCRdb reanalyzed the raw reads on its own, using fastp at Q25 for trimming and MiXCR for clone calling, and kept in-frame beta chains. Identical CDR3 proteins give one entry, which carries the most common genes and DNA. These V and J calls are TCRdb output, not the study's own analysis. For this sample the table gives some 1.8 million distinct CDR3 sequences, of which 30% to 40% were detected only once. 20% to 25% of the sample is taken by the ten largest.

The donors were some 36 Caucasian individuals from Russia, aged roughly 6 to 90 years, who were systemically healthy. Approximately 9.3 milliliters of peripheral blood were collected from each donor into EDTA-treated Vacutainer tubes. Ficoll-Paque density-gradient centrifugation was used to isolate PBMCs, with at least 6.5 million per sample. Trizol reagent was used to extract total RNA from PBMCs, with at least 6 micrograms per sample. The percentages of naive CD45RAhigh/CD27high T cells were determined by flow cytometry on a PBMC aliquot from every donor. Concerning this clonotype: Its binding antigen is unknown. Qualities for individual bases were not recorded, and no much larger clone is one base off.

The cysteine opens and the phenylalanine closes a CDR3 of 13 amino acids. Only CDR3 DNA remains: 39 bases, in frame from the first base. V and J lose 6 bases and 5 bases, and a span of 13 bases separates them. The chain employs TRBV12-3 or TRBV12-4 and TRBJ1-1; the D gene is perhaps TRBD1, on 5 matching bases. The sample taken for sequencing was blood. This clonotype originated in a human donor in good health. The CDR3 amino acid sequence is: CASSSVQGTEAFF. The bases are TGTGCCAGCAGCTCCGTGCAGGGAACTGAAGCTTTCTTT.